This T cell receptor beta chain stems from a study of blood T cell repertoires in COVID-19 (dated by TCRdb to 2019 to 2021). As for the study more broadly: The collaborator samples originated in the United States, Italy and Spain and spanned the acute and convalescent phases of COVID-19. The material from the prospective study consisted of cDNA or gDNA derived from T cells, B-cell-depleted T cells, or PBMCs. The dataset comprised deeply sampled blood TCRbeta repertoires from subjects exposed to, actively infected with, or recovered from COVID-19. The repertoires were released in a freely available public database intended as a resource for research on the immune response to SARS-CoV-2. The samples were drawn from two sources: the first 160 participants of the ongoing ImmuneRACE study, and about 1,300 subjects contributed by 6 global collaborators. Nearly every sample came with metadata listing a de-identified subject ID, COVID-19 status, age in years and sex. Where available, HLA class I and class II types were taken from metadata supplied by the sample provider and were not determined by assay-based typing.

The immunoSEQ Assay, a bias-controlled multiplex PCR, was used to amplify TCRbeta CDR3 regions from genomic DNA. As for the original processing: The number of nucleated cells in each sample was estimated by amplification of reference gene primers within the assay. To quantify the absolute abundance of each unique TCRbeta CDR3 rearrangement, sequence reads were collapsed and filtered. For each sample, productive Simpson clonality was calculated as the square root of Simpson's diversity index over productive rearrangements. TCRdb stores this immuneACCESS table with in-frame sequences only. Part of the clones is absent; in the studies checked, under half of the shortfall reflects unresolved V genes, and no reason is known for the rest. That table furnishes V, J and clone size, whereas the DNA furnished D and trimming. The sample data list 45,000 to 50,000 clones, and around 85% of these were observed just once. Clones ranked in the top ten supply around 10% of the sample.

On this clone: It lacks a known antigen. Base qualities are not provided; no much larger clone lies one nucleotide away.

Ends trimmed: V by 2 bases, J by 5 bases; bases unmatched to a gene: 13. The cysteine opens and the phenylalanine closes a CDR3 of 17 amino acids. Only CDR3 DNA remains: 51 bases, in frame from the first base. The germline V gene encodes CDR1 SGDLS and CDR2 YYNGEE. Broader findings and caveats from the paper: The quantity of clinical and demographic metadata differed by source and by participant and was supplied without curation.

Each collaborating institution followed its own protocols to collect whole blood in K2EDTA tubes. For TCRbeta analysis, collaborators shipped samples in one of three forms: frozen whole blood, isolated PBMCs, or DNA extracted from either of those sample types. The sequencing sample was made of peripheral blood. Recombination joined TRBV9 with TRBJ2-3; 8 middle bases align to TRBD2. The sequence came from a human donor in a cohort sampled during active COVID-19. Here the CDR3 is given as CASSVAPRSGALDTQYF. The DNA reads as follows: TGTGCCAGCAGCGTGGCCCCTCGTAGCGGGGCGTTAGATACGCAGTATTTT.